The 28 T cell receptor beta chains in this list originate from one sample, sequenced in a study of T cells after yellow fever vaccination (dated by TCRdb to between 2019 and 2020). According to the study, the label for this sample's treatment or condition signals: live attenuated yellow fever vaccine strain. Library generation was performed with 5' RACE. The data were produced on an Illumina NovaSeq 6000. TCRdb's own reprocessing of the public reads used fastp at Q25 and MiXCR and kept productive beta chains. Here each entry gathers all rows of one CDR3 protein and keeps the most common genes and DNA. The sample yields 400,000 or so distinct CDR3 sequences; 18% were counted once. About 18% of the sample rests with the top ten. This sample comprised PBMCs, obtained before the yellow fever booster vaccination. Receptors originate from a man in his late teens or twenties who received the YFV17D yellow fever vaccine.

The rearrangement uses TRBV6-6 and TRBJ1-1; perhaps TRBD1 as D (6 bases). The germline V and J ends were trimmed by 5 bases and 8 bases, with 15 bases remaining between them. The CDR3 is 13 amino acids. Germline V CDR1 and CDR2: MNHNY, SVGAGI (reference sequence). The CDR3 nucleotides read TGTGCCAGCAGTCTTGGGGGCCCTGTGGAAGCTTTCTTT. Translating it yields CASSLGGPVEAFF.

Only one count was recorded for this clonotype. The CDR3 DNA sequence: TGTGCCAGCAGCCAGCAGAGACAGCAAGAGACCCAGTACTTC. Translated: CASSQQRQQETQYF. The V and J genes are TRBV4-2 and TRBJ2-5; D possibly corresponds to TRBD1 (5 bases). Trimming took 3 bases from V and 2 from J, leaving 10 bases between them. The CDR3 is 14 residues long. CDR1 is LGHNA, CDR2 YNFKEQ, per germline.

This clonotype was found a few times. The V call is TRBV4-1, the J call TRBJ1-5, with a tentative D call TRBD1 (6 bases). The CDR3 is 13 amino acids. V was clipped by 5 bases and J by 6 bases, with 11 bases between them. The germline V gene encodes CDR1 MGHRA and CDR2 YSYEKL. The CDR3 DNA sequence: TGCGCCAGCAGCGTACAGGGAGGTCAGCCCCAGCATTTT. Translated, it gives CASSVQGGQPQHF.

This sequence joins TRBV12-3 or TRBV12-4 and TRBJ2-5, with 7 bases that match TRBD2. The CDR3 runs to 13 residues. V lost 5 bases and J lost 5; bases outside the gene matches: 5. The CDR3 loop is CASSASGPETQYF. The CDR3 DNA reads TGTGCCAGCAGTGCTAGCGGCCCCGAGACCCAGTACTTC.

V and J are TRBV29-1 and TRBJ2-1; D is possibly TRBD1 or TRBD2 (6 bases each). The V and J ends lost 7 bases and 4 bases respectively, with 14 bases between them. Germline V CDR1 and CDR2: SQVTM, ANQGSEA. There are 13 residues in the CDR3. The CDR3 region is CSARGGTYNEQFF. Written as DNA, the CDR3 is TGCAGCGCCCGAGGGGGGACTTACAATGAGCAGTTCTTC.

This clonotype was detected many times. The chain's CDR3 is CASSLRQGRNTEAFF. CDR3 sequence (DNA): TGCGCCAGCAGCTTGAGACAGGGGCGAAACACTGAAGCTTTCTTT. V is TRBV5-1 and J is TRBJ1-1, with TRBD1 matching 8 bases. In germline, CDR1 is SGHRS, CDR2 YFSETQ. The J segment lost 2 bases and the V segment lost 1 base, leaving 4 bases of the junction unmatched. The CDR3 is 15 residues long.

V and J are TRBV12-3 or TRBV12-4 and TRBJ2-5, with a weak D call TRBD1 (5 bases). V lost 5 bases and J lost 5, with 12 bases in between. The CDR3 length is 13 residues. In DNA, the CDR3 is TGTGCCAGCAGTCTACCGCCAGGGGAGACCCAGTACTTC. Encoded protein: CASSLPPGETQYF.

The chain uses TRBV5-1 and TRBJ1-2; the D gene is possibly TRBD1 (6 bases). The ends were cut back, 4 bases at V and 8 bases at J, with 15 bases in the middle. This CDR3 has 13 residues. Germline V lookup: CDR1 SGHRS, CDR2 YFSETQ. The CDR3: CASSPPGQRGYTF. CDR3 in DNA: TGCGCCAGCAGCCCCCCGGGACAAAGGGGCTACACCTTC. The whole variable domain, remainder taken from reference TRBV5-1 and TRBJ1-2, is KAGVTQTPRYLIKTRGQQVTLSCSPISGHRSVSWYQQTPGQGLQFLFEYFSETQRNKGNFPGRFSGRQFSNSRSEMNVSTLELGDSALYLCASSPPGQRGYTFGSGTRLTVV.

This clonotype has more than one count but fewer than ten. This sequence joins TRBV2 and TRBJ2-5; either TRBD1 or TRBD2 may fit D (5 bases each). V gave up 3 bases and J gave up 3 bases, with 11 bases separating them. Per the germline V gene, CDR1 is SNHLY and CDR2 is FYNNEI. The CDR3 contains 14 residues. The CDR3 protein is CASSEASREETQYF. The CDR3 DNA reads TGTGCCAGCAGTGAGGCTAGCAGGGAAGAGACCCAGTACTTC.

The rearrangement uses TRBV6-2 or TRBV6-3 and TRBJ2-1; D perhaps matches TRBD1 (5 bases). CDR3 length equals 13 residues. Germline loops: CDR1 MNHEY, CDR2 SVGEGT. V lost 2 bases, J lost 4 bases, and 6 bases lay in between. The CDR3 loop is CASSYGAYNEQFF. The CDR3 DNA reads as TGTGCCAGCAGTTACGGGGCATACAATGAGCAGTTCTTC.

The gene calls are TRBV12-3 or TRBV12-4 and TRBJ1-6, with D perhaps TRBD1 (6 bases). V lost 5 bases and J lost 8, with 16 bases in between. CDR3 length equals 15 residues. This chain's CDR3 is CASSAQDRADSPLHF. The CDR3 DNA reads as TGTGCCAGCAGTGCACAGGACAGAGCCGATTCACCCCTCCACTTT.

The rearrangement links TRBV7-2 to TRBJ2-5, with 8 bases matching TRBD2. Germline loops: CDR1 SGHTA, CDR2 FQGNSA. J lost 4 bases, V lost 4 bases, and 2 bases had no gene match. The CDR3 has 13 amino acids. The CDR3 is CASSWAGGETQYF. DNA of the CDR3: TGTGCCAGCAGCTGGGCGGGGGGAGAGACCCAGTACTTC.

This clonotype was seen at least ten times. This chain connects TRBV6-5 to TRBJ1-1, with 7 bases lining up with TRBD1. CDR3 length: 18 amino acids. Germline CDR1 and CDR2: MNHEY and SVGAGI. Trimming cost V 7 bases and J 5 bases; bases outside gene matches: 22. CDR3 protein: CASKGVLVEGAVTTEAFF. The CDR3 DNA is TGTGCCAGCAAGGGAGTTTTAGTGGAGGGGGCTGTCACGACTGAAGCTTTCTTT.

The rearrangement links TRBV5-1 to TRBJ1-4; 8 bases match TRBD1. The germline CDR1 and CDR2 sequences are SGHRS and YFSETQ. The CDR3 extends over 15 amino acids. The ends lost 1 base at V and 2 bases at J; junction bases unmatched: 1. The CDR3 here is CASSLRQGTNEKLFF. The CDR3 DNA sequence: TGCGCCAGCAGCTTGAGACAGGGGACTAATGAAAAACTGTTTTTT.

This clonotype was found a few times. The chain links TRBV7-9 to TRBJ2-7; no definite D call. Germline-derived CDR1 and CDR2 are SEHNR and FQNEAQ (reference sequence). V was clipped by 5 bases and J by 0 bases, with 11 bases between them. This CDR3 is built from 14 residues. The DNA for the CDR3 is TGTGCCAGCAGCCTTGACCGACGCTCCTACGAGCAGTACTTC. The encoded protein is CASSLDRRSYEQYF.

The V and J genes are TRBV20-1 and TRBJ2-7; D is unclear. The CDR3 is 12 amino acids. CDR1 and CDR2 (germline): DFQATT, SNEGSKA (reference sequence). Trimming cost V 3 bases and J 3 bases, with 9 bases left between them. The CDR3 region is CSASDIDYEQYF. The CDR3 DNA is TGCAGTGCTAGTGATATCGACTACGAGCAGTACTTC.

This clonotype was observed at least ten times. The chain carries TRBV7-2 and TRBJ2-5; no firm D call. Trimming removed 3 bases at V and 1 base at J, with 6 bases between. The V gene's germline CDR1 is SGHTA and CDR2 FQGNSA. CDR3 length: 13 amino acids. This chain's CDR3 is CASSFLSQETQYF. For the CDR3, the DNA is TGTGCCAGCAGCTTTTTGTCCCAAGAGACCCAGTACTTC.

The chain uses TRBV7-9 and TRBJ1-2; D unresolved. V was pared by 1 base and J by 4 bases, with 4 bases between. The germline CDR1 and CDR2 sequences are SEHNR and FQNEAQ (reference sequence). The CDR3 totals 12 residues. DNA for the CDR3: TGTGCCAGCAGCTTAGTTGTCTATGGCTACACCTTC. Translated: CASSLVVYGYTF.

V and J are TRBV7-2 and TRBJ2-5; D is perhaps TRBD1 or TRBD2 (5 bases each). V dropped 1 base and J dropped 2 bases, with 17 bases sitting between them. The germline V gene has CDR1 SGHTA and CDR2 FQGNSA. The CDR3 spans 17 residues. CDR3 sequence: CASSLVGAGFTQETQYF. CDR3 nucleotides: TGTGCCAGCAGCTTAGTCGGGGCTGGGTTTACACAAGAGACCCAGTACTTC.

The chain is built from TRBV20-1 and TRBJ2-3; 8 positions agree with TRBD2. V was clipped by 3 bases and J by 0 bases; unmatched bases: 5. Germline V gene sequence: CDR1 DFQATT, CDR2 SNEGSKA (reference sequence). There are 15 residues in the CDR3. The CDR3 protein is CSASGGVSSTDTQYF. The CDR3 coding sequence is TGCAGTGCTAGCGGGGGGGTGTCTAGCACAGATACGCAGTATTTT.

In its sample, this clonotype was seen a few times. Relative to the germline gene, one junction end is altered; a read error may explain this. V is TRBV28 and J is TRBJ2-2; tentative D call: TRBD2 (6 bases). The CDR3 loop spans 14 amino acids. Per the germline V gene, CDR1 is MDHEN and CDR2 is SYDVKM. CDR3 nucleotide sequence: TGTGCCAACAGTAGCGGCGAGAACACCGGGGAGCTGTTTTTT. This translates into CANSSGENTGELFF.

This clonotype has only a few counts. The chain joins TRBV6-5 to TRBJ1-6, with 10 bases aligning to TRBD1. V was pared by 2 bases and J by 9 bases, with 4 bases of the junction left unmatched. CDR1 and CDR2 (germline): MNHEY, SVGAGI. CDR3 length: 15 amino acids. CDR3 amino acids: CASSYVGQGSSPLHF. Here the CDR3 DNA reads TGTGCCAGCAGTTACGTGGGACAGGGGAGTTCACCCCTCCACTTT.

The J gene is TRBJ2-5, the V gene TRBV11-2; D is possibly TRBD1 or TRBD2 (6 bases each). The CDR3 covers 15 residues. Germline CDR1 and CDR2: SGHAT and FQNNGV. The V and J ends lost 1 base and 5 bases respectively, with 14 bases between them. DNA of the CDR3: TGTGCCAGCAGCTTAGTGGGGGGCGCACTTGAGACCCAGTACTTC. Protein product: CASSLVGGALETQYF.

The chain couples TRBV20-1 to TRBJ2-1; 12 bases map to TRBD2. The germline V gene encodes CDR1 DFQATT and CDR2 SNEGSKA (reference sequence). This CDR3 region has 19 residues. After removal of 0 bases from V and 5 bases from J, the junction contained 14 bases not matched to a gene. The CDR3: CSARDLAGGILPVNNEQFF. The CDR3 DNA follows: TGCAGTGCTAGAGATCTAGCGGGGGGGATTCTACCCGTTAACAATGAGCAGTTCTTC.

This clonotype appeared a few times. CDR3 DNA: TGTGCCAGCAGCTTTGACAGCTTCCAAGAGACCCAGTACTTC. As protein: CASSFDSFQETQYF. V and J are TRBV7-9 and TRBJ2-5; TRBD1 might be the D (5 bases). Per germline, CDR1 SEHNR and CDR2 FQNEAQ (reference sequence). V lost 3 bases, J lost 1 base, and 9 bases lay in between. The CDR3 has 14 residues. The full variable domain, its missing parts supplied by reference TRBV7-9 and TRBJ2-5, is DTGVSQNPRHKITKRGQNVTFRCDPISEHNRLYWYRQTLGQGPEFLTYFQNEAQLEKSRLLSDRFSAERPKGSFSTLEIQRTEQGDSAMYLCASSFDSFQETQYFGPGTRLLVL.

This chain joins TRBV16 and TRBJ1-2, with D possibly being TRBD1 (5 bases). V shed 5 bases and J shed 8 bases, with 21 bases lying between them. From germline, CDR1 is KGHSY and CDR2 FQNENV. The CDR3 totals 15 residues. The CDR3 here is CASSSAGTVGRGYTF. The CDR3 DNA reads as TGTGCCAGCAGCAGCGCGGGGACCGTAGGCAGGGGCTACACCTTC.

There are a few counts of this clonotype. V usage is TRBV27 and J usage is TRBJ2-7; TRBD1 matches 7 bases. The V gene's germline CDR1 is MNHEY and CDR2 SMNVEV (reference sequence). The CDR3 covers 15 residues. The V segment lost 7 bases and the J segment 0 bases; nucleotides outside the gene matches: 9. The CDR3, as DNA: TGTGCCAGCAAGGTCGGGACAGCTGCCTCCTACGAGCAGTACTTC. Protein product: CASKVGTAASYEQYF.

This clonotype has only a few counts. The rearrangement joins TRBV19 to TRBJ1-1; D ambiguous. The V and J ends lost 9 bases and 0 bases respectively, with 11 bases between them. Germline CDR1 LNHDA, CDR2 SQIVND (reference sequence). This CDR3 region has 13 residues. This CDR3 is CASRSGVNTEAFF. CDR3 sequence (DNA): TGTGCCAGCCGGAGCGGCGTGAACACTGAAGCTTTCTTT.